The entry that follows covers one T cell receptor (beta chain) sequence. Isolated RNA was reverse transcribed into cDNA used as the sequencing template. Libraries were prepared by immunoSEQ multiplex PCR; TCRdb keeps only in-frame clonotypes and omits some of them. The repertoire has 30,000 to 40,000 clones, about three quarters of them found once; the top ten carry about 19%. Trimming left V 5 bases short and J 8 bases short, with 24 bases between. Germline assignment: CDR1 SEHNR and CDR2 FQNEAQ (reference sequence). The CDR3 sequence is 16 residues long. The sample originates from a study of CD8+ T cells in alopecia areata.

Sequenced sample: NKG2D-low CD8+ T cells sorted from blood. This clonotype was sampled from a human donor with alopecia areata. The rearrangement uses TRBV7-9 and TRBJ1-2, with a weak D call TRBD1 (6 bases). The CDR3 nucleotides read TGTGCCAGCAGCGCCCAAAGACTGACAGGTCTGGAAGGCTACACCTTC. It encodes CASSAQRLTGLEGYTF. Drawing the rest from reference TRBV7-9 and TRBJ1-2, the complete variable domain is DTGVSQNPRHKITKRGQNVTFRCDPISEHNRLYWYRQTLGQGPEFLTYFQNEAQLEKSRLLSDRFSAERPKGSFSTLEIQRTEQGDSAMYLCASSAQRLTGLEGYTFGSGTRLTVV.